The 23 T cell receptor beta chains in this list originate from one sample, sequenced in a study of cytomegalovirus exposure and HLA in healthy donors (dated by TCRdb to 2017 to 2019). Libraries came from the immunoSEQ multiplex PCR assay. The multiplex PCR relied on a mix of 60 forward primers for TCR Vbeta segments and 13 reverse primers for TCR Jbeta segments. TCRdb retrieved this table from immuneACCESS and kept in-frame rearrangements only. Not all clones are present; in checked studies, unresolved V genes account for under half, and no reason is known for the remainder. In all, the sample holds tens of thousands of clones, and 70% to 85% of those were seen once. The leading ten clones occupy approximately 3.3% of the sample. Sequences were obtained from PBMCs. These receptors originate from a woman between 40 and 55 years old in good health and CMV-seropositive.

This rearrangement joins TRBV6-5 to TRBJ1-5; no clear D. V was shortened by 4 bases and J by 2 bases, with 9 bases between the two germline ends. The germline CDR1 and CDR2 sequences are MNHEY and SVGAGI. The length of the CDR3 is 14 residues. The CDR3 sequence: CASSWREGNQPQHF. For the CDR3, the DNA is TGTGCCAGCAGTTGGCGGGAGGGCAATCAGCCCCAGCATTTT.

The chain recombines TRBV7-2 with TRBJ1-1; possible D gene TRBD1, 5 bases. The CDR3 consists of 15 residues. CDR1 and CDR2 (germline): SGHTA, FQGNSA. V lost 4 bases and J 2 bases, leaving 14 bases between the germline ends. This chain's CDR3 is CASSSPGEYNTEAFF. CDR3 nucleotides: TGTGCCAGCAGCTCCCCGGGGGAGTACAACACTGAAGCTTTCTTT.

V is TRBV6-5 and J is TRBJ1-5, with TRBD1 identical over 9 bases. V lost 4 bases, J lost 4 bases, and 5 bases stayed unmatched. The CDR3 totals 15 residues. Germline V gene sequence: CDR1 MNHEY, CDR2 SVGAGI. CDR3 sequence (DNA): TGTGCCAGCAGTTTCGGGACAGGGCTGAATCAGCCCCAGCATTTT. Its translation is CASSFGTGLNQPQHF.

J is TRBJ1-6 and V is TRBV27; D unresolved. The CDR3 totals 16 residues. Germline V CDR1 and CDR2: MNHEY, SMNVEV (reference sequence). V gave up 6 bases and J gave up 7 bases, with 19 bases separating them. CDR3 coding DNA: TGTGCCAGCAGCCTCGCGATGGCGGGGTCAAATTCACCCCTCCACTTT. Protein sequence: CASSLAMAGSNSPLHF.

CDR3 DNA sequence: TGTGCCACCAGCGAAGGGGTTAGCTATGGCTACACCTTC. Protein: CATSEGVSYGYTF. The rearrangement joins TRBV15 to TRBJ1-2, with D perhaps TRBD1 (5 bases). Germline CDR1 reads LNHNV; CDR2 reads YYDKDF (reference sequence). The CDR3 runs 13 residues. Between the trimmed V and J ends, which lost 5 bases and 4 bases, there was a span of 11 bases.

The chain couples TRBV6-1 to TRBJ1-1; TRBD1 might be the D (6 bases). Deletions cut 5 bases from V and 6 bases from J, with 16 bases between. CDR1 MNHNS and CDR2 SASEGT come from the germline V gene. This CDR3 comprises 14 residues. The CDR3 nucleotides are TGTGCCAGCAGTTTGGACAGTCTGGAGGCTGAAGCTTTCTTT. It is translated as CASSLDSLEAEAFF.

The chain recombines TRBV28 with TRBJ2-1; 7 bases match TRBD1. V lost 7 bases to trimming and J lost 4 bases; unmatched junction nucleotides: 7. Germline CDR1 is MDHEN and CDR2 is SYDVKM. CDR3 length: 14 residues. The CDR3 reads CASNPGQIYNEQFF. The CDR3 nucleotides read TGTGCCAGCAATCCGGGACAGATATACAATGAGCAGTTCTTC. Full variable domain (missing parts from reference TRBV28 and TRBJ2-1): DVKVTQSSRYLVKRTGEKVFLECVQDMDHENMFWYRQDPGLGLRLIYFSYDVKMKEKGDIPEGYSVSREKKERFSLILESASTNQTSMYLCASNPGQIYNEQFFGPGTRLTVL.

The V gene is TRBV4-2, the J gene TRBJ1-2; tentative D call: TRBD1 (5 bases). The CDR3 runs 21 residues. Germline values: CDR1 LGHNA, CDR2 YNFKEQ. V was cut by 0 bases and J by 2 bases, with 28 bases left in between. The CDR3 loop is CASSQDLGGGRATAPNYGYTF. The CDR3 coding sequence is TGTGCCAGCAGCCAAGACCTCGGGGGAGGGAGGGCAACCGCACCCAACTATGGCTACACCTTC.

This clone was counted a few times. The rearrangement uses TRBV29-1 and TRBJ1-4; D gene ambiguous. The germline V gene has CDR1 SQVTM and CDR2 ANQGSEA. Trimming removed 1 base at V and 5 bases at J, with 11 bases between. This CDR3 comprises 14 residues. For the CDR3, the DNA is TGCAGCGTTGAAGCGGTCGGGAAAAATGAAAAACTGTTTTTT. Translation gives CSVEAVGKNEKLFF.

The J gene is TRBJ1-6, the V gene TRBV14; 9 bases agree with TRBD1. CDR1 is SGHDN, CDR2 FVKESK, per germline. With V trimmed by 4 bases and J by 10 bases, 5 bases remained unmatched. This CDR3 has 14 residues. CDR3 coding DNA: TGTGCCAGCAGCCTAACGACAGGGGGATCACCCCTCCACTTT. It specifies CASSLTTGGSPLHF.

V is TRBV7-9 and J is TRBJ2-3; 16 bases map to TRBD2. The CDR3 consists of 19 residues. Germline values: CDR1 SEHNR, CDR2 FQNEAQ (reference sequence). The J segment lost 2 bases and the V segment lost 3 bases, leaving 8 bases of the junction unmatched. CDR3 sequence (DNA): TGTGCCAGCAGCTTCGCCAGGGGACTAGCGGGGGGGAACACAGATACGCAGTATTTT. Translated: CASSFARGLAGGNTDTQYF.

This clone was seen more than once but under ten times. This chain joins TRBV9 and TRBJ1-3; a possible D gene is TRBD1 (5 bases). CDR1 and CDR2 (germline): SGDLS, YYNGEE. This CDR3 is built from 14 residues. V was clipped by 7 bases and J by 0 bases, with 11 bases between them. For the CDR3, the DNA is TGTGCCAGCTCGCGGGGCCCCTCTGGAAACACCATATATTTT. Its translation is CASSRGPSGNTIYF.

This sequence joins TRBV13 and TRBJ2-6; possible D gene TRBD1, 6 bases. V was cut by 4 bases and J by 2 bases, with 9 bases left in between. CDR3 length: 15 amino acids. CDR1 and CDR2 (germline): PRHDT, FYEKMQ (reference sequence). Here the CDR3 reads CASSSDRPGANVLTF. CDR3 DNA: TGTGCCAGCAGCTCGGACAGACCTGGGGCCAACGTCCTGACTTTC.

The CDR3, as DNA: TGTGCCAGCGGCCCCTATGGCTACACCTTC. The encoded protein is CASGPYGYTF. The chain uses TRBV6-1 and TRBJ1-2; no firm D call. This CDR3 is built from 10 residues. The V and J ends lost 8 bases and 4 bases respectively, with 5 bases between them. Germline V gene sequence: CDR1 MNHNS, CDR2 SASEGT.

Remarks on this clone: The junction differs from germline at one of its ends, possibly a read error. As DNA, the CDR3 is TGTTCCAGCAGCTTAGTGAGGGGGACAGGCCCACTCTATGGCTACACCTTC. Translation: CSSSLVRGTGPLYGYTF. The chain carries TRBV7-9 and TRBJ1-2; 8 bases agree with TRBD1. Germline CDR1 SEHNR, CDR2 FQNEAQ (reference sequence). The CDR3 extends over 17 amino acids.

This chain joins TRBV4-1 and TRBJ2-5, with a tentative D call TRBD2 (5 bases). The CDR3 has 15 residues. Trimming removed 0 bases from V and 7 bases from J, with 15 bases in between. Per the germline V gene, CDR1 is MGHRA and CDR2 is YSYEKL. CDR3 sequence (DNA): TGCGCCAGCAGCCAAGAATTGGGAACCGGAGGGACCCAGTACTTC. Translated, it gives CASSQELGTGGTQYF.

The CDR3 coding sequence is TGCAGCGTTGATGAGGGGGGGGAGACCCAGTACTTC. Its translation: CSVDEGGETQYF. This chain links TRBV29-1 with TRBJ2-5; D possibly corresponds to TRBD2 (7 bases). V lost 3 bases to trimming and J lost 5 bases, with 10 bases between them. Germline loops: CDR1 SQVTM, CDR2 ANQGSEA. The CDR3 length is 12 residues.

The rearrangement joins TRBV6-5 to TRBJ2-7, with 11 bases lining up with TRBD1. The trim removed 2 bases at V and 5 bases at J, leaving 2 bases unmatched. Germline V gene data show CDR1 as MNHEY and CDR2 as SVGAGI. The CDR3 is 14 residues long. CDR3 nucleotides: TGTGCCAGCAGTTACGGACAGGGGGCACACGAGCAGTACTTC. This gives the protein CASSYGQGAHEQYF.

J is TRBJ2-5 and V is TRBV6-5; TRBD2 agrees at 7 bases. Trimming took 7 bases from V and 4 from J; bases not matched to a gene: 12. Germline V gene lookup returns CDR1 MNHEY and CDR2 SVGAGI. The CDR3 length is 15 residues. The chain's CDR3 is CASTLRERGRETQYF. The CDR3 region has the DNA TGTGCCAGCACCCTCAGAGAGCGGGGACGAGAGACCCAGTACTTC.

V usage is TRBV6-1 and J usage is TRBJ2-5; tentatively, D is TRBD1 (6 bases). CDR3 length: 13 residues. The ends were cut back, 5 bases at V and 3 bases at J, with 10 bases in the middle. CDR1 is MNHNS, CDR2 SASEGT, per germline. CDR3 loop: CASSLQGEETQYF. In DNA form, the CDR3 reads TGTGCCAGCAGTTTACAGGGAGAAGAGACCCAGTACTTC.

This sequence joins TRBV7-9 and TRBJ1-1; the D is unclear. CDR1 is SEHNR and CDR2 is FQNEAQ in the germline V gene (reference sequence). V was shortened by 4 bases and J by 4 bases, with 10 bases between the two germline ends. The length of the CDR3 is 13 residues. CDR3 DNA: TGTGCCAGCAGCTGGCGGGAAGGCACTGAAGCTTTCTTT. This encodes CASSWREGTEAFF.

The V call is TRBV2, the J call TRBJ1-6; maybe TRBD1 (5 bases). V dropped 7 bases and J dropped 10 bases, with 20 bases sitting between them. The CDR3 totals 15 residues. Germline CDR1 reads SNHLY; CDR2 reads FYNNEI. CDR3 DNA sequence: TGTGCCAGCACCCAAGAGGCGGGTGGGGGGTCACCCCTCCACTTT. Translation: CASTQEAGGGSPLHF. Full variable domain (remainder filled in from reference TRBV2 and TRBJ1-6): EPEVTQTPSHQVTQMGQEVILRCVPISNHLYFYWYRQILGQKVEFLVSFYNNEISEKSEIFDDQFSVERPDGSNFTLKIRSTKLEDSAMYFCASTQEAGGGSPLHFGNGTRLTVT.

This clone was observed once. This chain joins TRBV27 and TRBJ2-2, with TRBD1 as a possible D gene (6 bases). The CDR3 runs 14 residues. Looked up from germline, CDR1 is MNHEY and CDR2 is SMNVEV (reference sequence). V was trimmed by 5 bases and J by 7 bases, leaving 14 bases between them. CDR3 coding DNA: TGTGCCAGCAGTCTCAACAGGGTTAGCGGGGAGCTGTTTTTT. It specifies CASSLNRVSGELFF.